This TCR beta chain was sequenced in a study of blood T cells in healthy people across ages. A second roughly 6 to 11 cycle PCR used barcoded and J-beta primers. Using its own MiXCR run on the 5' RACE reads, TCRdb lists one record per CDR3 protein. Here the sample spans around 800,000 distinct CDR3 sequences, about 53% being singletons. Each donor gave roughly 9.8 milliliters of peripheral blood. The sample taken for sequencing was blood. The source is a man older than 75 in good health.

The CDR3 DNA reads as TGCGCCAGCAGCCAACCTCCCAAGCGGGGTTTGGGAGATACGCAGTATTTT. Its translation: CASSQPPKRGLGDTQYF. The rearrangement links TRBV4-1 to TRBJ2-3; 7 bases are shared with TRBD2. The CDR3 runs 17 residues. Germline loops: CDR1 MGHRA, CDR2 YSYEKL. Trimming took 2 bases from V and 5 from J; bases not matched to a gene: 13.